The T cell receptor (beta chain) described here comes from a study of T cell changes during pregnancy in multiple sclerosis. Repertoires were generated with immunoSEQ multiplex PCR, while TCRdb's copy carries only in-frame clones and drops some. Of roughly 23,000 clones listed, approximately 86% were seen once; the top ten hold about 1%. This CDR3 has 19 amino acids. V lost 5 bases to trimming and J lost 6 bases; unmatched junction nucleotides: 15. Germline V gene sequence: CDR1 LNHDA, CDR2 SQIVND (reference sequence). The chain joins TRBV19 to TRBJ2-3; 15 bases line up with TRBD2. The TCR comes from a female donor in good health, enrolled as a control in a pregnancy study. The material sequenced was CD4+ T cells from peripheral blood mononuclear cells, taken in the second trimester of pregnancy. The CDR3 loop is CASSGGLAGGHPSLDTQYF. The DNA of the CDR3 is TGTGCCAGTAGTGGGGGACTAGCGGGGGGCCATCCATCGCTGGATACGCAGTATTTT.